The T cell receptor (beta chain) under discussion was sequenced for a study of CD8 T cells in ankylosing spondylitis. TCRdb passed the 5' RACE reads through MiXCR, listing each CDR3 protein once. This sample has about 450,000 distinct CDR3 sequences; more than 25% occur once, and the top ten carry 0.85% to 1%. This clonotype came up many times. What it binds is unknown. Whole-study findings and limits: Relatively rare in peripheral blood, disease-linked clones were also CD8+. Blood of patients with ankylosing spondylitis appeared to be characterized by a TCR beta motif of fewer than 10 highly homologous variants. In reactive arthritis synovial fluid and blood, some motif variants had been reported before. Clones linked to disease were reported to show significant enrichment in matched ankylosing spondylitis synovial fluid.

Germline CDR1 SQVTM, CDR2 ANQGSEA. Trimming removed 1 base from V and 1 base from J; junction bases left unmatched: 4. The CDR3 loop spans 16 amino acids. The sequencing input was blood, either unsorted or a sorted T cell fraction (not recorded which). The origin of this receptor is a male donor with ankylosing spondylitis. This chain connects TRBV29-1 to TRBJ2-2; 9 nucleotides agree with TRBD2. CDR3 coding DNA: TGCAGCGTTGAAGGGGTAGCGGGAGTGAACACCGGGGAGCTGTTTTTT. It translates to CSVEGVAGVNTGELFF.